One and the same sample provided the 25 T cell receptor beta chains below, sequenced in a study of T cell clonality in common variable immunodeficiency. Sequencing used immunoSEQ multiplex PCR; TCRdb keeps in-frame clones, though not all of them. Altogether 55,000 or so clones were found in the sample, and no singletons occur. Input material: peripheral blood mononuclear cells. The receptor source for this set is a person aged 18 to 75 in good health.

Notes on this clone: The read ends 3 residues shy of where the CDR3 ends; the end is completed using the germline J gene. The chain is built from TRBV19 and TRBJ2-7; 8 nucleotides align to TRBD1. V was clipped by 1 base and J by 5 bases; unmatched bases: 4. The germline V gene has CDR1 LNHDA and CDR2 SQIVND (reference sequence). The CDR3 runs to 14 residues. The CDR3 loop is CASSIGRQGHEQYF. CDR3 DNA (partial): TGTGCCAGTAGTATAGGGAGACAGGGGCACGAG. Full variable domain (missing parts from reference TRBV19 and TRBJ2-7): DGGITQSPKYLFRKEGQNVTLSCEQNLNHDAMYWYRQDPGQGLRLIYYSQIVNDFQKGDIAEGYSVSREKKESFPLTVTSAQKNPTAFYLCASSIGRQGHEQYFGPGTRLTVT.

As concerns this clone: The read stops 3 residues short of the end of the CDR3; the missing end is completed from the germline J gene. This sequence joins TRBV2 and TRBJ1-1; maybe TRBD1 (5 bases). V was cut by 7 bases and J by 4 bases, with 13 bases left in between. Germline lookup yields CDR1 SNHLY and CDR2 FYNNEI. The CDR3 runs to 13 residues. CDR3 in amino acids: CASMGQAPTEAFF. CDR3 DNA, as far as it was read: TGTGCCAGCATGGGGCAAGCCCCCACTGAA.

This clone was picked up many times. The read comes to an end 3 residues before the CDR3 does, leaving the germline J gene to fill in the end. Different DNA sequences within this sample yield the same CDR3. The chain uses TRBV5-1 and TRBJ1-2; D may be TRBD1 (5 bases). CDR1 and CDR2 (germline): SGHRS, YFSETQ. Between the trimmed V and J ends, which lost 0 bases and 2 bases, there was a span of 8 bases. This CDR3 comprises 14 residues. The covered CDR3 bases are TGCGCCAGCAGCTTGGAGGCAGGGAACTATGGC. Its translation is CASSLEAGNYG. The CDR3, in full, reads CASSLEAGNYGYTF.

This clone came up many times. The read halts 3 residues ahead of the CDR3 end, with the missing end drawn from the germline J gene. The rearrangement uses TRBV7-3 and TRBJ2-1; D is ambiguous. Germline CDR1 SGHTA, CDR2 FQGTGA. Trimming left V 5 bases short and J 9 bases short, with 11 bases between. The CDR3 extends over 12 amino acids. CDR3 loop: CASSAHSSEQFF. The sequenced part of the CDR3 DNA is TGTGCCAGCAGCGCACATTCCAGTGAG. The full variable domain, rest sourced from reference TRBV7-3 and TRBJ2-1, is GAGVSQTPSNKVTEKGKYVELRCDPISGHTALYWYRQSLGQGPEFLIYFQGTGAADDSGLPNDRFFAVRPEGSVSTLKIQRTERGDSAVYLCASSAHSSEQFFGPGTRLTVL.

Only a few counts were recorded for this clone. The CDR3 end falls 3 residues outside the read, so it is completed with the germline J gene. The chain combines TRBV20-1 with TRBJ2-7; maybe TRBD2 (6 bases). The germline gives CDR1 DFQATT, CDR2 SNEGSKA (reference sequence). Trimming pared 6 bases from V and 2 bases from J, leaving 14 bases between. The CDR3 has 13 residues. CDR3 bases read: TGCAGTGCACTCCGGGGGTCGGCCTACGAG. Protein product: CSALRGSAYE. The entire CDR3 protein reads CSALRGSAYEQYF.

As concerns this clone: Read data end 3 residues before the CDR3 end; the end is taken from the germline J gene. The chain uses TRBV18 and TRBJ2-1; D unclear. CDR1 and CDR2 from the germline V gene are KGHSH and LQKENI. V was trimmed by 5 bases and J by 5 bases, leaving 16 bases between them. The CDR3 totals 15 residues. The CDR3 region is CASSDKVTVDNEQFF. The CDR3 DNA, read in part, is TGTGCCAGCTCAGATAAAGTTACAGTTGACAATGAG.

This clone was recorded at least ten times. The CDR3 is cut off 3 residues early in the read; its end comes from the germline J gene. V is TRBV20-1 and J is TRBJ2-1; D gene unclear. The V end lost 1 base, the J end lost 4 bases, and 14 bases lay between the germline ends. Germline loops: CDR1 DFQATT, CDR2 SNEGSKA (reference sequence). This CDR3 region has 15 residues. The sequenced part of the CDR3 DNA is TGCAGTGCTAGAGGTCCTGTAACGCGTTACAATGAG. As protein: CSARGPVTRYNE. In full, the CDR3 reads CSARGPVTRYNEQFF.

To note about this clone: The read terminates 3 residues ahead of where the CDR3 ends, so the germline J gene completes it. The J gene is TRBJ2-1, the V gene TRBV20-1; TRBD2 matches 12 bases. The CDR3 is 17 residues long. Per germline, CDR1 DFQATT and CDR2 SNEGSKA (reference sequence). The V and J ends lost 1 base and 5 bases, in that order; junction bases with no gene match: 9. This CDR3 is CSARGFGLAGLHNEQFF. Partial CDR3 DNA: TGCAGTGCTAGAGGGTTTGGACTAGCGGGATTGCACAATGAG.

This clone has a count of ten or more. The sequenced fragment ends 3 residues before the CDR3 boundary, so the rest is inferred from the germline J gene. The rearrangement joins TRBV28 to TRBJ2-7, with D maybe TRBD1 (6 bases). This CDR3 has 12 amino acids. Germline lookup yields CDR1 MDHEN and CDR2 SYDVKM. With 6 bases removed from V and 2 bases from J, the gap between germline ends came to 8 bases. This CDR3 is CASSPGAYEQYF. CDR3 DNA (partial): TGTGCCAGCAGCCCAGGGGCCTACGAG.

This clone appeared many times. Read data end 3 residues before the CDR3 end; the end is taken from the germline J gene. The genes are TRBV7-9 and TRBJ2-5; D may be TRBD2 (6 bases). The CDR3 consists of 14 residues. V was cut by 1 base and J by 2 bases, with 8 bases left in between. Germline assignment: CDR1 SEHNR and CDR2 FQNEAQ (reference sequence). CDR3 protein: CASSLVEGQETQYF. The CDR3 DNA, read in part, is TGTGCCAGCAGCTTAGTGGAGGGGCAAGAGACC.

This clone has a count of ten or more. The CDR3 end falls 3 residues outside the read, so it is completed with the germline J gene. The chain combines TRBV18 with TRBJ2-5, with TRBD1 identical over 7 bases. Trimming at V came to 5 bases and at J to 4 bases, leaving 10 bases not matched to a gene. The CDR3 has 15 amino acids. Looked up from germline, CDR1 is KGHSH and CDR2 is LQKENI. The CDR3 here is CASSGGQAPLETQYF. Partial CDR3 DNA: TGTGCCAGCTCAGGCGGACAGGCCCCTCTAGAGACC. Combining the CDR3 with reference TRBV18 and TRBJ2-5 gives the whole variable domain NAGVMQNPRHLVRRRGQEARLRCSPMKGHSHVYWYRQLPEEGLKFMVYLQKENIIDESGMPKERFSAEFPKEGPSILRIQQVVRGDSAAYFCASSGGQAPLETQYFGPGTRLLVL.

In this sample, this clone turned up many times. The read stops 3 residues short of the end of the CDR3; the missing end is completed from the germline J gene. The chain is built from TRBV7-2 and TRBJ1-1; 9 positions match TRBD1. This CDR3 has 15 amino acids. V was pared by 4 bases and J by 6 bases, with 9 bases of the junction left unmatched. Germline V gene data show CDR1 as SGHTA and CDR2 as FQGNSA. Incomplete CDR3 DNA: TGTGCCAGCAGCTCTATGACAGGGGGAATATCTGAA. Translated: CASSSMTGGISE. The entire CDR3 reads CASSSMTGGISEAFF.

This clone has ten or more counts. The DNA ends 3 residues before the CDR3 does, and the rest of the CDR3 is filled in from the germline J gene. V and J are TRBV28 and TRBJ1-4; TRBD1 is a possible D gene (6 bases). Germline values: CDR1 MDHEN, CDR2 SYDVKM. Trimming took 4 bases from V and 6 from J, leaving 15 bases between them. CDR3 length: 15 amino acids. The CDR3 bases that were read are TGTGCCAGCAGTTGGGGTCAGGGGCGGGATGAAAAA. As protein: CASSWGQGRDEK. In full, the CDR3 reads CASSWGQGRDEKLFF.

This clone was detected many times. The CDR3 end lies 3 residues beyond the end of the read and is filled in from the germline J gene. The chain has TRBV12-3 or TRBV12-4 and TRBJ2-7, with D tentatively TRBD2 (5 bases). With 5 bases removed from V and 3 bases from J, the gap between germline ends came to 20 bases. The CDR3 has 16 amino acids. CDR3 bases read: TGTGCCAGCAGTACGAGCTTCGGGGTAAGAGGCTACGAG. Its translation is CASSTSFGVRGYE. The CDR3, in full, reads CASSTSFGVRGYEQYF.

With regard to this clone: The read finishes 3 residues shy of the CDR3 end, and the germline J gene is used to complete it. The chain couples TRBV7-9 to TRBJ2-7, with a tentative D call TRBD1 (7 bases). This CDR3 has 15 residues. Germline assignment: CDR1 SEHNR and CDR2 FQNEAQ (reference sequence). Trimming took 0 bases from V and 5 from J, leaving 14 bases between them. This CDR3 is CASSLATDREDEQYF. The CDR3 bases that were read are TGTGCCAGCAGCTTAGCTACAGACAGGGAGGACGAG.

This clone occurred many times. The CDR3 end lies 3 residues beyond the end of the read and is filled in from the germline J gene. The V and J genes are TRBV6-1 and TRBJ1-1; possibly TRBD1 for D (5 bases). V lost 2 bases and J lost 1, with 11 bases in between. CDR1 and CDR2 from the germline V gene are MNHNS and SASEGT. The CDR3 is 15 amino acids. CDR3 bases read: TGTGCCAGCAGTGAACTCAGGGTCCAGAACACTGAA. Its translation is CASSELRVQNTE. The full CDR3 protein reads CASSELRVQNTEAFF.

At least ten counts were recorded for this clone. The read ends 3 residues early relative to the CDR3; the germline J gene fills the gap. The gene calls are TRBV10-3 and TRBJ2-7; 7 bases map to TRBD1. V lost 11 bases, J lost 5 bases, and 9 bases stayed unmatched. The CDR3 has 12 amino acids. CDR1 is ENHRY, CDR2 SYGVKD, per germline. CDR3 protein: CASSGQEDEQYF. Incomplete CDR3 DNA: TGTGCCTCATCTGGACAGGAGGACGAG.

This clone was detected ten times or more. Sequencing ends 3 residues short of the CDR3 end; the germline J gene provides the rest. The gene calls are TRBV18 and TRBJ2-1, with D maybe TRBD1 (6 bases). The V and J ends lost 2 bases and 5 bases respectively, with 10 bases between them. The CDR3 spans 14 residues. Germline V gives CDR1 KGHSH, CDR2 LQKENI. The CDR3 here is CASSPGGLNNEQFF. The covered CDR3 bases are TGTGCCAGCTCACCAGGGGGCCTAAACAATGAG. The variable domain in full, completed from reference TRBV18 and TRBJ2-1, reads NAGVMQNPRHLVRRRGQEARLRCSPMKGHSHVYWYRQLPEEGLKFMVYLQKENIIDESGMPKERFSAEFPKEGPSILRIQQVVRGDSAAYFCASSPGGLNNEQFFGPGTRLTVL.

This clone has ten or more counts. The read ends 3 residues early relative to the CDR3; the germline J gene fills the gap. The chain recombines TRBV19 with TRBJ1-1, with D possibly being TRBD1 (5 bases). The CDR3 consists of 14 residues. Germline V gives CDR1 LNHDA, CDR2 SQIVND (reference sequence). V dropped 4 bases and J dropped 4 bases, with 13 bases sitting between them. CDR3 DNA, as far as it was read: TGTGCCAGTAGTAGGATGCCAAGGGGCACTGAA. The encoded protein is CASSRMPRGTE. The complete CDR3 reads CASSRMPRGTEAFF.

This clone has at least ten counts. CDR3 residues: CSVERGGYADTQYF. The DNA read from the CDR3 is TGCAGCGTTGAAAGAGGCGGATATGCAGATACG. The gene calls are TRBV29-1 and TRBJ2-3; D unclear. The observed sequence ends 3 residues before the CDR3 terminus, with the missing tail filled in from the germline J gene. Germline CDR1 is SQVTM and CDR2 is ANQGSEA. The length of the CDR3 is 14 residues. Trimming cost V 2 bases and J 4 bases, with 13 bases left between them.

Only a few counts were recorded for this clone. A far larger clone differs by one base, so this is likely a read error. The DNA ends 3 residues before the CDR3 does, and the rest of the CDR3 is filled in from the germline J gene. The rearrangement joins TRBV7-8 to TRBJ1-1; 12 positions match TRBD1. Germline CDR1 SGHVS, CDR2 FQNEAQ. V lost 11 bases, J lost 4 bases, and 11 bases stayed unmatched. The CDR3 totals 15 residues. CDR3 in amino acids: CAGIGGTGGITEAFF. CDR3 DNA, as far as it was read: TGTGCCGGCATCGGGGGGACAGGGGGCATCACTGAA.

This clone was observed many times. The read terminates 3 residues before the CDR3 end, so the remaining end is supplied by the germline J gene. The chain carries TRBV30 and TRBJ2-2, with 9 bases identical to TRBD2. The CDR3 is 15 amino acids. Trimming removed 0 bases from V and 4 bases from J; junction bases left unmatched: 3. From germline, CDR1 is GTSNPN and CDR2 SVGIG (reference sequence). The CDR3: CAWSVISGSTGELFF. The sequenced CDR3 bases are TGTGCCTGGAGTGTGATTAGCGGGAGCACCGGGGAG.

This clone was seen repeatedly, ten times or more. The CDR3 region is CASSSDRGVGVDQPQHF. The part of the CDR3 DNA that was read is TGTGCCAGCAGTTCGGACAGGGGGGTAGGGGTGGATCAGCCC. The J gene is TRBJ1-5, the V gene TRBV6-2 or TRBV6-3; 10 positions match TRBD1. The sequenced fragment ends 3 residues before the CDR3 boundary, so the rest is inferred from the germline J gene. The CDR3 sequence is 17 residues long. J gave up 5 bases and V 4 bases, and 11 bases lay outside the gene matches. Germline V gene lookup returns CDR1 MNHEY and CDR2 SVGEGT.

As to this clone: The DNA ends 3 residues before the CDR3 does, and the rest of the CDR3 is filled in from the germline J gene. Different DNA sequences within this sample yield the same CDR3. This chain connects TRBV5-1 to TRBJ1-6; D call uncertain. Trimming took 2 bases from V and 8 from J, leaving 8 bases between them. This CDR3 has 13 amino acids. Germline assignment: CDR1 SGHRS and CDR2 YFSETQ. The sequenced part of the CDR3 DNA is TGCGCCAGCAGCTTTTCTGAGGATTCACCC. Translating it yields CASSFSEDSP. The full CDR3 protein reads CASSFSEDSPLHF.

This clone has at least ten counts. The read halts 3 residues ahead of the CDR3 end, with the missing end drawn from the germline J gene. The V gene is TRBV10-3, the J gene TRBJ2-7, with TRBD2 matching 7 bases. J lost 1 base, V lost 8 bases, and 2 bases had no gene match. CDR3 length: 12 amino acids. Looked up from germline, CDR1 is ENHRY and CDR2 is SYGVKD. CDR3 bases read: TGTGCCATCCGGCGGGGGTCCTACGAG. This gives the protein CAIRRGSYE. The complete CDR3 reads CAIRRGSYEQYF.